The present T cell receptor beta chain was sequenced within a study of graft-versus-host responses after intestinal transplantation. Background on the study: Following induction with anti-thymocyte globulin, all recipients were given tacrolimus and steroids for about three years. General study points: Researchers found peak circulating GvH clone levels linked to early post-transplant HvG declines.

In regard to this clone: What it recognizes is unknown.

This table comes from immunoSEQ multiplex PCR, and its TCRdb copy is limited to in-frame clones, with some not included. The sample carries some 120,000 clones, roughly nine tenths recorded once. The CDR3 spans 13 residues. Germline CDR1 reads SGHRS; CDR2 reads YFSETQ. The V and J ends lost 4 bases and 5 bases respectively, with 9 bases between them. This clonotype originated in a human donor who received an intestinal transplant. The chain joins TRBV5-1 to TRBJ1-4; D is perhaps TRBD1 (5 bases). The material was unstimulated CD4+ T cells sorted from spleen or lymph node cells, obtained before intestinal transplant. As DNA, the CDR3 is TGCGCCAGCAGCATACAGGAGAATGAAAAACTGTTTTTT. It yields the protein CASSIQENEKLFF.